Below, 27 T cell receptor beta chains from the same sample are listed, as sequenced in a study of T cell responses to AZD1222 COVID-19 vaccine. The protocol was immunoSEQ multiplex PCR, while the TCRdb copy is restricted to in-frame clones and leaves out a portion. The table shows 100,000 to 150,000 clones, with 85% to 90% occurring only once. The input for sequencing was peripheral blood, taken 28 days after the second AZD1222 dose. These receptors all come from an adult who received the AZD1222 COVID-19 vaccine.

The rearrangement links TRBV9 to TRBJ2-2, with 8 bases matching TRBD1. J gave up 5 bases and V 0 bases, and 3 bases lay outside the gene matches. Germline V gene data show CDR1 as SGDLS and CDR2 as YYNGEE. The CDR3 runs 15 residues. The CDR3 bases are TGTGCCAGCAGCGTAGAACAGGGGGTTACCGGGGAGCTGTTTTTT. The encoded protein is CASSVEQGVTGELFF.

The J gene is TRBJ2-1, the V gene TRBV6-5, with D possibly being TRBD1 or TRBD2 (5 bases each). This CDR3 is built from 15 residues. Trimming shortened V by 8 bases and J by 0 bases, and 14 bases separated the two germline ends. The germline V gene has CDR1 MNHEY and CDR2 SVGAGI. The CDR3 loop reads CASAMWGSSYNEQFF. The CDR3 bases are TGTGCCAGCGCTATGTGGGGGAGCTCCTACAATGAGCAGTTCTTC.

This clone was found once. The V gene is TRBV12-3 or TRBV12-4, the J gene TRBJ2-3, with D possibly matching TRBD2 (6 bases). Trimming removed 5 bases at V and 11 bases at J, with 17 bases between. CDR3 length: 13 residues. The CDR3 sequence is CASSLGRGSWQYF. The CDR3 DNA reads as TGTGCCAGCAGTCTGGGTCGGGGGTCTTGGCAGTATTTT.

V and J are TRBV6-5 and TRBJ1-6, with D perhaps matching TRBD1 (6 bases). The CDR3 consists of 14 residues. Trimming shortened V by 7 bases and J by 9 bases, and 16 bases separated the two germline ends. Per the germline V gene, CDR1 is MNHEY and CDR2 is SVGAGI. The CDR3 reads CASTPQGGGSPLHF. The CDR3 nucleotides are TGTGCCAGCACCCCACAGGGAGGGGGTTCACCCCTCCACTTT.

V gene TRBV2 combines with J gene TRBJ1-1; possibly TRBD1 for D (6 bases). Trimming left V 4 bases short and J 8 bases short, with 11 bases between. Germline V gives CDR1 SNHLY, CDR2 FYNNEI. The CDR3 sequence is 12 residues long. In DNA form, the CDR3 reads TGTGCCAGCAGTGGGCAGGGGATAGAAGCTTTCTTT. This codes for CASSGQGIEAFF.

This chain links TRBV7-9 with TRBJ2-5, with D unresolved. Gene TRBJ2-7 matches the end of the DNA better, so the J call may be wrong. The CDR3 loop spans 15 amino acids. Germline CDR1 reads SEHNR; CDR2 reads FQNEAQ (reference sequence). The CDR3 DNA sequence: TGTGCCAGCAGCCCCCAGACCTCCCTTACCTACGAGCAGTACTTC. Amino acid sequence: CASSPQTSLTYEQYF.

This clone appeared a few times. The rearrangement uses TRBV7-3 and TRBJ1-1; no definite D call. CDR1 is SGHTA, CDR2 FQGTGA, per germline. The V and J ends lost 1 base and 2 bases respectively, with 5 bases between them. There are 13 residues in the CDR3. This CDR3 reads CASSLRRNTEAFF. The CDR3 DNA sequence: TGTGCCAGCAGCTTAAGAAGAAACACTGAAGCTTTCTTT.

The rearrangement links TRBV9 to TRBJ2-2, with no clear D. CDR3 size: 14 residues. V lost 1 base and J lost 3, with 7 bases in between. The germline gives CDR1 SGDLS, CDR2 YYNGEE. The CDR3, as DNA: TGTGCCAGCAGCGTACCCCCTGACACCGGGGAGCTGTTTTTT. Translation gives CASSVPPDTGELFF.

This clone was observed a single time. The chain couples TRBV11-3 to TRBJ2-3; D is unclear. The length of the CDR3 is 11 residues. V lost 2 bases and J 5 bases, leaving 2 bases between the germline ends. Germline CDR1 and CDR2: SGHNT and YENEEA. This CDR3 reads CASSLRDTQYF. The CDR3 coding sequence is TGTGCCAGCAGCTTAAGAGATACGCAGTATTTT.

The chain is built from TRBV5-5 and TRBJ2-7; 8 bases fit TRBD2. V gave up 1 base and J gave up 0 bases; unmatched junction bases: 6. The CDR3 totals 16 residues. CDR1 is SGHKS and CDR2 is YYEKEE in the germline V gene (reference sequence). The CDR3, as DNA: TGTGCCAGCAGCTTGAGGAATAGCGGGGCCTCCTACGAGCAGTACTTC. It translates to CASSLRNSGASYEQYF.

In this sample, this clone turned up once. V is TRBV11-2 and J is TRBJ1-2; TRBD1 is a possible D gene (5 bases). V was clipped by 1 base and J by 3 bases, with 6 bases between them. The CDR3 runs to 13 residues. Germline V gives CDR1 SGHAT, CDR2 FQNNGV. CDR3 DNA sequence: TGTGCCAGCAGCTTAGGCAGGGACTATGGCTACACCTTC. The encoded protein is CASSLGRDYGYTF.

The V gene is TRBV11-3, the J gene TRBJ2-7; D gene ambiguous. Per the germline V gene, CDR1 is SGHNT and CDR2 is YENEEA. The CDR3 loop spans 14 amino acids. V gave up 0 bases and J gave up 7 bases, with 13 bases separating them. This CDR3 is CASSLDSPSQEQYF. CDR3 coding DNA: TGTGCCAGCAGCTTAGATTCCCCCTCGCAGGAGCAGTACTTC.

A single count supports this clone. The chain combines TRBV7-2 with TRBJ2-7, with a tentative D call TRBD2 (6 bases). Germline loops: CDR1 SGHTA, CDR2 FQGNSA. This CDR3 is 16 amino acids long. The V gene lost 1 base and the J gene lost 1 base, with 14 bases spanning the gap. The CDR3 DNA is TGTGCCAGCAGCTTAGGGACTAACGGGAGATCCTACGAGCAGTACTTC. Protein sequence: CASSLGTNGRSYEQYF.

The V call is TRBV5-6, the J call TRBJ2-7; D is perhaps TRBD2 (7 bases). Between the trimmed V and J ends, which lost 0 bases and 6 bases, there was a span of 10 bases. The V gene's germline CDR1 is SGHDT and CDR2 YYEEEE. CDR3 length equals 13 residues. In DNA, the CDR3 is TGTGCCAGCAGCTTGGTGAGGGGGGGCGAGCAGTACTTC. Amino acid sequence: CASSLVRGGEQYF. The variable domain in full, with the rest retrieved from reference TRBV5-6 and TRBJ2-7, is DAGVTQSPTHLIKTRGQQVTLRCSPKSGHDTVSWYQQALGQGPQFIFQYYEEEERQRGNFPDRFSGHQFPNYSSELNVNALLLGDSALYLCASSLVRGGEQYFGPGTRLTVT.

The rearrangement links TRBV7-9 to TRBJ1-3; D possibly corresponds to TRBD1 (6 bases). V lost 3 bases, J lost 2 bases, and 14 bases lay in between. From germline, CDR1 is SEHNR and CDR2 FQNEAQ (reference sequence). The CDR3 contains 16 residues. The CDR3 here is CASSFSHRDAGNTIYF. For the CDR3, the DNA is TGTGCCAGCAGCTTTAGTCACAGGGATGCTGGAAACACCATATATTTT.

The sample holds one count of this clone. At one boundary the junction diverges from the germline segment, which might be a read error. J is TRBJ1-4 and V is TRBV29-1; no reliable D call. Germline V gene data show CDR1 as SQVTM and CDR2 as ANQGSEA. The CDR3 runs to 13 residues. This chain's CDR3 is CSVEESGNEKLFF. CDR3 in DNA: TGCAGCGTAGAAGAGAGTGGAAATGAAAAACTGTTTTTT.

V gene TRBV30 combines with J gene TRBJ2-7, with TRBD1 as a possible D gene (6 bases). In germline, CDR1 is GTSNPN, CDR2 SVGIG (reference sequence). V dropped 1 base and J dropped 4 bases, with 11 bases sitting between them. This CDR3 region has 13 residues. The CDR3 bases are TGTGCCTGGAGTGCCCATACAGGGTACGAGCAGTACTTC. It is translated as CAWSAHTGYEQYF.

The chain couples TRBV23-1 to TRBJ1-2; 8 positions match TRBD1. TRBV23-1 counts as an open reading frame of uncertain function. Unmatched junction bases numbered 10, after V lost 6 bases and J lost 4 bases. CDR3 size: 15 residues. The CDR3 sequence: CASSHRTGSFYGYTF. The CDR3 bases are TGCGCCAGCAGCCACCGGACAGGGAGCTTCTATGGCTACACCTTC.

The rearrangement joins TRBV18 to TRBJ2-7, with D possibly matching TRBD1 (5 bases). The V gene's germline CDR1 is KGHSH and CDR2 LQKENI. The CDR3 totals 14 residues. V was cut by 4 bases and J by 1 base, with 11 bases left in between. The CDR3 loop is CASSRDRASYEQYF. For the CDR3, the DNA is TGTGCCAGCTCACGAGACAGAGCTTCCTACGAGCAGTACTTC.

This chain joins TRBV19 and TRBJ2-7; D might be TRBD1 or TRBD2, each matching 5 bases. The CDR3 length is 13 residues. The V end lost 6 bases, the J end lost 9 bases, and 18 bases lay between the germline ends. The V gene's germline CDR1 is LNHDA and CDR2 SQIVND (reference sequence). DNA of the CDR3: TGTGCCAGTAGCCCCGATCTACGGGGCTGGCAGTACTTC. Translated: CASSPDLRGWQYF.

V usage is TRBV9 and J usage is TRBJ2-7; D unclear. V was pared by 0 bases and J by 7 bases, with 20 bases between. The length of the CDR3 is 16 residues. Per germline, CDR1 SGDLS and CDR2 YYNGEE. In DNA, the CDR3 is TGTGCCAGCAGCGTAGGGCAGCGTTCCCGTCGGTGGGAGCAGTACTTC. Translated: CASSVGQRSRRWEQYF. Full variable domain (rest looked up from reference TRBV9 and TRBJ2-7): DSGVTQTPKHLITATGQRVTLRCSPRSGDLSVYWYQQSLDQGLQFLIQYYNGEERAKGNILERFSAQQFPDLHSELNLSSLELGDSALYFCASSVGQRSRRWEQYFGPGTRLTVT.

The V call is TRBV7-3, the J call TRBJ2-1, with 9 bases fitting TRBD1. J was trimmed by 5 bases and V by 5 bases; bases with no gene match: 1. This CDR3 region has 13 residues. CDR1 SGHTA and CDR2 FQGTGA come from the germline V gene. DNA for the CDR3: TGTGCCAGCAGCCGGACAGGGGACAATGAGCAGTTCTTC. It is translated as CASSRTGDNEQFF.

CDR3 sequence: CASSTLPNTEAFF. The CDR3 DNA follows: TGTGCCAGTAGTACACTACCGAACACTGAAGCTTTCTTT. The chain is built from TRBV19 and TRBJ1-1; no clear D gene. In germline, CDR1 is LNHDA, CDR2 SQIVND (reference sequence). Trimming removed 4 bases from V and 1 base from J, with 7 bases in between. This CDR3 has 13 residues.

V usage is TRBV6-5 and J usage is TRBJ2-7; no clear D. The V and J ends lost 2 bases and 1 base respectively, with 12 bases between them. Germline lookup yields CDR1 MNHEY and CDR2 SVGAGI. The CDR3 covers 15 residues. The CDR3 spells CASSYQATSSYEQYF. CDR3 bases: TGTGCCAGCAGTTACCAGGCCACCAGTTCCTACGAGCAGTACTTC.

The chain links TRBV5-1 to TRBJ1-3; tentative D call: TRBD1 (5 bases). The CDR3 is 14 residues long. CDR1 and CDR2 (germline): SGHRS, YFSETQ. V lost 1 base and J lost 3, with 8 bases in between. CDR3 in amino acids: CASSLQGNGNTIYF. CDR3 nucleotides: TGCGCCAGCAGCTTGCAGGGAAATGGAAACACCATATATTTT. Supplemented by reference TRBV5-1 and TRBJ1-3, the full variable domain reads KAGVTQTPRYLIKTRGQQVTLSCSPISGHRSVSWYQQTPGQGLQFLFEYFSETQRNKGNFPGRFSGRQFSNSRSEMNVSTLELGDSALYLCASSLQGNGNTIYFGEGSWLTVV.

The chain recombines TRBV5-1 with TRBJ2-7; no reliable D call. CDR1 is SGHRS, CDR2 YFSETQ, per germline. The CDR3 is 13 residues long. V shed 0 bases and J shed 3 bases, with 7 bases lying between them. The CDR3 DNA follows: TGCGCCAGCAGCTTGGGGCCTGACTACGAGCAGTACTTC. Its protein product is CASSLGPDYEQYF. Complete variable domain (other parts from reference TRBV5-1 and TRBJ2-7): KAGVTQTPRYLIKTRGQQVTLSCSPISGHRSVSWYQQTPGQGLQFLFEYFSETQRNKGNFPGRFSGRQFSNSRSEMNVSTLELGDSALYLCASSLGPDYEQYFGPGTRLTVT.

The chain combines TRBV2 with TRBJ2-1, with unresolved D. The CDR3 extends over 12 amino acids. Germline CDR1 is SNHLY and CDR2 is FYNNEI. V lost 4 bases, J lost 4 bases, and 5 bases lay in between. The CDR3 DNA sequence: TGTGCCAGCAGTGGGGATTACAATGAGCAGTTCTTC. Encoded protein: CASSGDYNEQFF.